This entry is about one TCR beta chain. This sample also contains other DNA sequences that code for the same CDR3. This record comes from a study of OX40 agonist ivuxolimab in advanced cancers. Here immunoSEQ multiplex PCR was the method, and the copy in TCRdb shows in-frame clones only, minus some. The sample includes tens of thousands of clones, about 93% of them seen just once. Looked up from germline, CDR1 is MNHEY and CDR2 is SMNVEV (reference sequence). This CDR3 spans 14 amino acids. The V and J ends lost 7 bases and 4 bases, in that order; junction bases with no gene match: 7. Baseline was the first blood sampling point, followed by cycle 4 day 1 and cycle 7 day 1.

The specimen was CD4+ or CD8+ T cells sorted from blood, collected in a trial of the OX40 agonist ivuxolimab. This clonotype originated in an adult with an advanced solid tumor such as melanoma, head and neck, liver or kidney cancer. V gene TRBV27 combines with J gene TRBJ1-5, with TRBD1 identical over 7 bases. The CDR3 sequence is CASTPGGGNQPQHF. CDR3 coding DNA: TGTGCCAGCACCCCAGGGGGGGGAAATCAGCCCCAGCATTTT.